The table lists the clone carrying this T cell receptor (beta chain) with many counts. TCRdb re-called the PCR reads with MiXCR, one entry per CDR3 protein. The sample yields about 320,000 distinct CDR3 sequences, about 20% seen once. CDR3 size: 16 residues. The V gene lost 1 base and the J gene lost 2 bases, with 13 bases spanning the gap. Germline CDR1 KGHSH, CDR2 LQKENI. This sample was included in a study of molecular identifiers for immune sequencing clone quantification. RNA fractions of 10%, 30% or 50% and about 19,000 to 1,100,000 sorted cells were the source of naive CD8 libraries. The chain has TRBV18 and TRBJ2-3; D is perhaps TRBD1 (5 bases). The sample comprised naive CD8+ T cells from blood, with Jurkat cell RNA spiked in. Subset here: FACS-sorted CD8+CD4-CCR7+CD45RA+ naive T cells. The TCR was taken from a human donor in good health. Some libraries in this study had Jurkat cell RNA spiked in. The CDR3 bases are TGTGCCAGCTCACCACTTGACAGCCTATTCACAGATACGCAGTATTTT. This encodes CASSPLDSLFTDTQYF. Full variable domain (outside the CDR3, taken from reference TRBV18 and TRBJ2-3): NAGVMQNPRHLVRRRGQEARLRCSPMKGHSHVYWYRQLPEEGLKFMVYLQKENIIDESGMPKERFSAEFPKEGPSILRIQQVVRGDSAAYFCASSPLDSLFTDTQYFGPGTRLTVL.